This TCR beta chain was captured by sequencing in a study of response to subunit inactivated influenza vaccine. This clonotype was detected a few times. Its matching antigen is unknown. Regarding the study as a whole: Every seasonal influenza vaccination brings in few new T cells, the authors suggested.

TCRdb recomputed calls from the RT-PCR reads with MiXCR, one row per CDR3 protein. This sample carries hundreds of thousands of distinct CDR3 sequences, approximately 13% of them seen once, and the ten largest clones take 5.5% to 7%. V shed 3 bases and J shed 5 bases, with 11 bases lying between them. Germline loops: CDR1 SNHLY, CDR2 FYNNEI. The CDR3 consists of 13 residues. The TCR comes from a man aged 50-59 years who received an inactivated influenza vaccine. The sample was PBMCs from blood, taken approximately 15 days before vaccination. The chain combines TRBV2 with TRBJ2-7; possible D gene TRBD2, 6 bases. The CDR3 region is CASSDSSDHEQYF. As DNA, the CDR3 is TGTGCCAGCAGTGATTCTAGCGACCACGAGCAGTACTTC.